This note documents a single TCR beta chain sequence. The data are from a study of blood T cell repertoires in COVID-19. The wider study: Acute-phase and convalescent COVID-19 samples originated in the United States, Italy and Spain.

This CDR3 is 15 amino acids long. Germline V gene sequence: CDR1 SEHNR, CDR2 FQNEAQ (reference sequence). With 1 base removed from V and 3 bases from J, the gap between germline ends came to 9 bases. Generated by immunoSEQ multiplex PCR, the TCRdb table keeps only in-frame clones and is missing some. The sample includes over 90,000 clones, roughly 84% of them seen just once. This chain links TRBV7-9 with TRBJ2-2; D might be TRBD2 (6 bases). Sequencing was performed on peripheral blood. This clonotype was sampled from a woman aged 55-69 years in a cohort sampled during active or convalescent COVID-19. CDR3 region: CASSLGGLYTGELFF. DNA for the CDR3: TGTGCCAGCAGCTTAGGTGGACTATACACCGGGGAGCTGTTTTTT.